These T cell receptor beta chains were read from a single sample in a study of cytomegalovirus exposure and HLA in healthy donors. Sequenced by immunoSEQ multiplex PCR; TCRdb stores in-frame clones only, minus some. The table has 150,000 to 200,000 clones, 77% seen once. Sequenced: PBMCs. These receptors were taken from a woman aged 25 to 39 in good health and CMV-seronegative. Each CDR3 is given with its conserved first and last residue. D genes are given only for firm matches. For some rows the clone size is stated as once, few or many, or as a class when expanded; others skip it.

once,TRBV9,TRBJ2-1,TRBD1,CASSVAPGQGIYNEQFF,TGTGCCAGCAGCGTAGCACCGGGACAGGGGATTTACAATGAGCAGTTCTTC
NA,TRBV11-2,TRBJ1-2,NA,CASSSPRVGGYTF,TGTGCCAGCAGCTCGCCCAGGGTAGGGGGCTACACCTTC
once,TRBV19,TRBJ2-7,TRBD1,CASSRGQLYEQYF,TGTGCCAGTAGTAGGGGACAGCTGTACGAGCAGTACTTC
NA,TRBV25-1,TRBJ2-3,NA,CASSRTATDTQYF,TGTGCCAGCAGCCGGACTGCCACAGATACGCAGTATTTT
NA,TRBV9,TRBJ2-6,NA,CASSPPAGSNVLTF,TGTGCCAGCAGCCCCCCGGCGGGGTCCAACGTCCTGACTTTC
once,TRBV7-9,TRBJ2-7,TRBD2,CASSGGVTSSTEQYF,TGTGCCAGCAGCGGGGGGGTGACTTCTTCTACCGAGCAGTACTTC
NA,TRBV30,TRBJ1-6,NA,CAWTQGSNSPLHF,TGTGCCTGGACACAGGGCTCTAATTCACCCCTCCACTTT
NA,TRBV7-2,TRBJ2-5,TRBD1,CASSSDSGTGVETQYF,TGTGCCAGCAGCTCTGATTCCGGGACAGGGGTCGAGACCCAGTACTTC
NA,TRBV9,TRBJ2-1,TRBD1,CASSVGDRVREQFF,TGTGCCAGCAGCGTAGGGGACAGGGTACGTGAGCAGTTCTTC
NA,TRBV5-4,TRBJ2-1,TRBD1,CASSPDRSSYNEQFF,TGTGCCAGCAGCCCGGACAGGAGCTCCTACAATGAGCAGTTCTTC
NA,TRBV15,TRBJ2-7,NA,CATSRTGGYEQYF,TGTGCCACCAGCAGAACCGGCGGGTACGAGCAGTACTTC
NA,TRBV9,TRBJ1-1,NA,CASSVVGLEAEAFF,TGTGCCAGCAGCGTAGTAGGATTGGAGGCTGAAGCTTTCTTT
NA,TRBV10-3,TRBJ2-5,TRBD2,CATAHPTSGGSQETQYF,TGTGCCACCGCCCACCCAACTAGCGGGGGGAGCCAAGAGACCCAGTACTTC
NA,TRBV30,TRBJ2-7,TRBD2,CAWSRGTSGYEQYF,TGTGCCTGGAGTCGAGGAACTAGCGGGTACGAGCAGTACTTC
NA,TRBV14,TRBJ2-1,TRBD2,CASSQERREGHNEQFF,TGTGCCAGCAGCCAAGAACGGCGGGAGGGCCACAATGAGCAGTTCTTC
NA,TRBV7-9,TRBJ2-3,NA,CASSFGGGTDTQYF,TGTGCCAGCAGCTTTGGAGGGGGCACAGATACGCAGTATTTT
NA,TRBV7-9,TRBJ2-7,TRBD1,CASSLAADRGHEQYF,TGTGCCAGCAGCTTAGCGGCAGACAGGGGCCACGAGCAGTACTTC
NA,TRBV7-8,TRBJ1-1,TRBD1,CASSFVRAGGNTEAFF,TGTGCCAGCAGCTTTGTTAGGGCAGGGGGGAACACTGAAGCTTTCTTT
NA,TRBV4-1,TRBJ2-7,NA,CASSHFPGLPMNTYEQYF,TGCGCCAGCAGCCATTTTCCGGGACTGCCAATGAATACCTACGAGCAGTACTTC
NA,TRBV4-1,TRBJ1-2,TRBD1,CASSPQAVHGQVVIWGYTF,TGCGCCAGCAGCCCCCAGGCGGTCCACGGACAGGTGGTTATTTGGGGCTACACCTTC
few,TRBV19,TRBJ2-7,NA,CASSMGQASYEQYF,TGTGCCAGTAGTATGGGGCAGGCCTCCTACGAGCAGTACTTC
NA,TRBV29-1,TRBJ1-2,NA,CSVEDQGRVRGYTF,TGCAGCGTTGAAGATCAGGGCAGGGTACGGGGCTACACCTTC
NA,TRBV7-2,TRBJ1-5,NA,CASSLLTGNQPQHF,TGTGCCAGCAGCCTCTTGACAGGCAATCAGCCCCAGCATTTT
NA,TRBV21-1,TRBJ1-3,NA,CASSIQRDTSGNTIYF,TGTGCCAGCAGTATTCAGAGGGACACCTCTGGAAACACCATATATTTT
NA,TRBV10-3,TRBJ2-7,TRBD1,CAIRGQETYEQYF,TGTGCCATCAGGGGACAGGAGACCTACGAGCAGTACTTC
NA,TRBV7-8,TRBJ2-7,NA,CASTPSYEQYF,TGTGCCAGCACCCCATCATACGAGCAGTACTTC
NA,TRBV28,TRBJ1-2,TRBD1,CASSFGTAVYGYTF,TGTGCCAGCAGTTTTGGGACAGCGGTGTATGGCTACACCTTC
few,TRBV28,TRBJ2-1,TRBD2,CASSSAGTSGLNEQFF,TGTGCCAGCAGTTCGGCCGGGACTAGCGGTCTAAATGAGCAGTTCTTC
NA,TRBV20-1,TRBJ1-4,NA,CSVRTATKLFF,TGCAGTGTCAGGACAGCCACAAAACTGTTTTTT